The 19 T cell receptor beta chains below were found in one sample sequenced in a study of identical twins. TCRdb itself ran the 5' RACE reads through MiXCR, one entry per CDR3 protein. The repertoire includes around 570,000 distinct CDR3 sequences, around 9.6% of them detected once, and around 3.2% sits in the top ten. Another study also made use of these data, one on yellow fever vaccine responses in identical twins.

Source material: PBMCs. The source of these receptors is a young woman in good health.

The chain couples TRBV3-1 to TRBJ2-5; D unclear. V dropped 2 bases and J dropped 2 bases, with 9 bases sitting between them. The CDR3 spans 14 residues. In germline, CDR1 is LGHDT, CDR2 YNNKEL (reference sequence). The CDR3 DNA is TGTGCCAGCAGCCAACCCGACTCTCAAGAGACCCAGTACTTC. Its protein is CASSQPDSQETQYF.

This clonotype was seen repeatedly, ten times or more. The V and J genes are TRBV29-1 and TRBJ2-7; D is undetermined. V lost 4 bases and J 3 bases, leaving 16 bases between the germline ends. CDR1 and CDR2 from the germline V gene are SQVTM and ANQGSEA. CDR3 size: 14 residues. CDR3 bases: TGCAGCGTTGTACGTGGAATGGGGTACTACGAGCAGTACTTC. Amino acid sequence: CSVVRGMGYYEQYF.

This clonotype was detected a few times. The chain employs TRBV7-8 and TRBJ2-7, with D unclear. This CDR3 has 15 residues. CDR1 is SGHVS and CDR2 is FQNEAQ in the germline V gene. Trimming pared 5 bases from V and 2 bases from J, leaving 16 bases between. In nucleotides, the CDR3 is TGTGCCAGCAGCAGGGAAGGCGTCGGGCCCTACGAGCAGTACTTC. Translated, it gives CASSREGVGPYEQYF.

This clonotype was counted ten times or more. The chain combines TRBV18 with TRBJ2-7, with D perhaps matching TRBD1 or TRBD2 (6 bases each). The ends were cut back, 1 base at V and 5 bases at J, with 15 bases in the middle. From germline, CDR1 is KGHSH and CDR2 LQKENI. This CDR3 has 15 amino acids. This CDR3 reads CASSPLPGAANEQYF. The CDR3 DNA sequence: TGTGCCAGCTCACCACTTCCGGGGGCAGCGAACGAGCAGTACTTC.

Only a few counts were recorded for this clonotype. This rearrangement joins TRBV20-1 to TRBJ1-4; 9 nucleotides line up with TRBD1. CDR1 is DFQATT and CDR2 is SNEGSKA in the germline V gene (reference sequence). The CDR3 sequence is 15 residues long. The J segment lost 5 bases and the V segment lost 6 bases, leaving 10 bases of the junction unmatched. This CDR3 is CSARPGQGPNEKLFF. In DNA, the CDR3 is TGCAGTGCGAGACCGGGACAGGGACCCAATGAAAAACTGTTTTTT.

The gene calls are TRBV7-2 and TRBJ2-7, with 8 bases matching TRBD2. This CDR3 is built from 14 residues. CDR1 is SGHTA and CDR2 is FQGNSA in the germline V gene. V was pared by 4 bases and J by 4 bases, with 6 bases of the junction left unmatched. CDR3 sequence reads: CASSSSGGPYEQYF. CDR3 in DNA: TGTGCCAGCAGCTCCTCGGGGGGGCCGTACGAGCAGTACTTC.

This sequence joins TRBV7-9 and TRBJ1-4, with unresolved D. Trimming removed 4 bases at V and 8 bases at J, with 20 bases between. The CDR3 sequence is 16 residues long. Germline V CDR1 and CDR2: SEHNR, FQNEAQ (reference sequence). As DNA, the CDR3 is TGTGCCAGCAGCTACCATTCAGCGTCGCCAGGAGAAAAACTGTTTTTT. It yields the protein CASSYHSASPGEKLFF.

The chain is built from TRBV6-2 or TRBV6-3 and TRBJ2-1; no firm D call. Germline loops: CDR1 MNHEY, CDR2 SVGEGT. The CDR3 has 17 residues. The V end was cut by 4 bases, the J end by 2 bases, with 18 bases between. This chain's CDR3 is CASSLRPRFGPYNEQFF. The CDR3 region has the DNA TGTGCCAGCAGTTTGCGTCCTCGATTTGGGCCCTACAATGAGCAGTTCTTC.

This sequence joins TRBV2 and TRBJ1-1, with a tentative D call TRBD1 (6 bases). This CDR3 has 13 residues. Germline CDR1 reads SNHLY; CDR2 reads FYNNEI. The V and J ends lost 6 bases and 6 bases respectively, with 14 bases between them. The CDR3 nucleotides are TGTGCCAGCAGATCAACGGGACAATCTGAAGCTTTCTTT. It translates to CASRSTGQSEAFF.

The J gene is TRBJ2-1, the V gene TRBV10-3; 11 nucleotides align to TRBD2. V shed 10 bases, J shed 2 bases, and the junction held 4 bases outside the gene matches. The CDR3 loop spans 14 amino acids. The germline CDR1 and CDR2 sequences are ENHRY and SYGVKD. This chain's CDR3 is CASLAGGAYNEQFF. The CDR3 DNA is TGTGCCAGCCTAGCGGGAGGTGCCTACAATGAGCAGTTCTTC.

At least ten counts were recorded for this clonotype. DNA of the CDR3: TGCGCCAGCAGCGCCTTTCCTTCGGAGACCCAGTACTTC. Amino acid sequence: CASSAFPSETQYF. The chain recombines TRBV5-1 with TRBJ2-5, with no clear D. This CDR3 comprises 13 residues. Germline CDR1 and CDR2: SGHRS and YFSETQ. Trimming removed 4 bases at V and 5 bases at J, with 12 bases between.

This rearrangement joins TRBV20-1 to TRBJ2-5; possibly TRBD2 for D (7 bases). There are 14 residues in the CDR3. The V gene's germline CDR1 is DFQATT and CDR2 SNEGSKA (reference sequence). The V end lost 6 bases, the J end lost 5 bases, and 19 bases lay between the germline ends. DNA for the CDR3: TGCAGTGCAACTAGCGTGGGGGCATTGGAGACCCAGTACTTC. This encodes CSATSVGALETQYF.

With respect to this clonotype: A much larger clone differs from this one at a single base, so this may be a read error. This chain joins TRBV7-9 and TRBJ2-7; possibly TRBD1 for D (6 bases). Germline assignment: CDR1 SEHNR and CDR2 FQNEAQ (reference sequence). This CDR3 has 12 amino acids. The V gene lost 1 base and the J gene lost 6 bases, with 7 bases spanning the gap. The CDR3 coding sequence is TGTGCCAGCAGCTTAGACAGGGTCGAGCAGTACTTC. Amino acid sequence: CASSLDRVEQYF.

The J gene is TRBJ2-7, the V gene TRBV20-1; TRBD1 matches at 8 bases. The CDR3 extends over 14 amino acids. V lost 7 bases and J lost 2; bases outside the gene matches: 10. Germline-derived CDR1 and CDR2 are DFQATT and SNEGSKA (reference sequence). The CDR3 DNA is TGCAGTGTCTCCCGGGACAGGCCCCCCTACGAGCAGTACTTC. This gives the protein CSVSRDRPPYEQYF.

This clonotype turned up a few times. The genes are TRBV5-6 and TRBJ2-7, with D possibly being TRBD2 (6 bases). Trimming left V 4 bases short and J 0 bases short, with 14 bases between. CDR1 and CDR2 (germline): SGHDT, YYEEEE. This CDR3 is built from 15 residues. The CDR3 bases are TGTGCCAGCAGCGTTTGGGGGACTTACTCCTACGAGCAGTACTTC. It yields the protein CASSVWGTYSYEQYF.

At least ten counts were recorded for this clonotype. The chain links TRBV5-1 to TRBJ2-1; 10 bases map to TRBD2. Germline assignment: CDR1 SGHRS and CDR2 YFSETQ. This CDR3 has 16 residues. With V trimmed by 2 bases and J by 5 bases, 7 bases remained unmatched. The CDR3 bases are TGCGCCAGCAGCTTCCTACTAGCGGGGTACCACAATGAGCAGTTCTTC. It is translated as CASSFLLAGYHNEQFF.

This clonotype has more than one count but fewer than ten. This rearrangement joins TRBV9 to TRBJ2-7; 8 nucleotides align to TRBD1. CDR3 length: 14 amino acids. The germline V gene encodes CDR1 SGDLS and CDR2 YYNGEE. J lost 4 bases, V lost 0 bases, and 3 bases had no gene match. The CDR3 DNA is TGTGCCAGCAGCGTAGAGGACAGGGTGTACGAGCAGTACTTC. This encodes CASSVEDRVYEQYF.

The table lists this clonotype with many counts. V is TRBV10-3 and J is TRBJ1-1; no clear D. The germline V gene has CDR1 ENHRY and CDR2 SYGVKD. V shed 10 bases and J shed 1 base, with 13 bases lying between them. The CDR3 runs 13 residues. The CDR3 coding sequence is TGTGCCACCGATTATGGGGAGAACACTGAAGCTTTCTTT. It yields the protein CATDYGENTEAFF.

This clonotype was seen more than once but under ten times. The chain recombines TRBV7-8 with TRBJ2-2; D unclear. The V gene's germline CDR1 is SGHVS and CDR2 FQNEAQ. V was shortened by 5 bases and J by 1 base, with 11 bases between the two germline ends. The CDR3 spans 15 residues. This chain's CDR3 is CASSPQVLNTGELFF. The CDR3 coding sequence is TGTGCCAGCAGCCCGCAAGTCCTGAACACCGGGGAGCTGTTTTTT. The variable domain in full, completed from reference TRBV7-8 and TRBJ2-2, reads GAGVSQSPRYKVAKRGQDVALRCDPISGHVSLFWYQQALGQGPEFLTYFQNEAQLDKSGLPSDRFFAERPEGSVSTLKIQRTQQEDSAVYLCASSPQVLNTGELFFGEGSRLTVL.